The 14 T cell receptor beta chains below all came from one sample that was sequenced in a study of shared clonotypes between healthy human individuals. The data were produced by immunoSEQ multiplex PCR, yet TCRdb's version contains in-frame clones alone and is incomplete. The profile covers approximately 740,000 clones, with 74% appearing a single time and around 1.6% taken by the ten largest. Sample: memory CD4+ T cells sorted from blood. The subset denotes: CD45RA-negative fraction. These receptors were collected from a woman aged 25 to 39 in good health.

The chain couples TRBV6-4 to TRBJ2-2, with D possibly TRBD1 on 6 matching bases. The CDR3 is made up of 16 amino acids. Trimming shortened V by 4 bases and J by 6 bases, and 18 bases separated the two germline ends. The germline V gene has CDR1 MRHNA and CDR2 SNTAGT. As DNA, the CDR3 is TGTGCCAGCAGTGCCTTCGTGACAGGTTTGGCCGGGGAGCTGTTTTTT. It specifies CASSAFVTGLAGELFF.

This rearrangement joins TRBV7-3 to TRBJ2-1; TRBD1 or TRBD2 may be the D gene (5 bases each). V was clipped by 1 base and J by 4 bases, with 17 bases between them. CDR1 is SGHTA, CDR2 FQGTGA, per germline. The CDR3 totals 17 residues. The CDR3 here is CASSLRGASLTYNEQFF. The CDR3, as DNA: TGTGCCAGCAGCTTAAGAGGGGCTAGCCTTACTTACAATGAGCAGTTCTTC.

This rearrangement joins TRBV18 to TRBJ2-5, with a weak D call TRBD2 (7 bases). In germline, CDR1 is KGHSH, CDR2 LQKENI. The CDR3 is 15 amino acids. Trimming pared 6 bases from V and 5 bases from J, leaving 19 bases between. The CDR3 protein is CASSSRGGAQETQYF. The CDR3 region has the DNA TGTGCCAGCTCTTCCCGTGGGGGGGCGCAGGAGACCCAGTACTTC.

The chain employs TRBV4-1 and TRBJ1-3; D gene uncertain. Trimming removed 2 bases at V and 8 bases at J, with 22 bases between. CDR1 is MGHRA, CDR2 YSYEKL, per germline. The CDR3 is 17 amino acids. As DNA, the CDR3 is TGCGCCAGCAGCCAATTGGGAGCTGCTTGGTCCGGCTACACCATATATTTT. It codes for CASSQLGAAWSGYTIYF.

This clone was counted ten times or more. The V gene is TRBV18, the J gene TRBJ1-1, with D unresolved. Trimming removed 4 bases from V and 3 bases from J, with 15 bases in between. Germline lookup yields CDR1 KGHSH and CDR2 LQKENI. CDR3 length: 15 amino acids. CDR3 sequence (DNA): TGTGCCAGCTCACGTAGTCTTACCCCCGACACTGAAGCTTTCTTT. Protein: CASSRSLTPDTEAFF.

The rearrangement joins TRBV11-2 to TRBJ1-1, with D possibly being TRBD1 (5 bases). The CDR3 is 15 residues long. Germline V gene lookup returns CDR1 SGHAT and CDR2 FQNNGV. Trimming stripped 1 base from V and 1 base from J, with 10 bases between. CDR3 DNA sequence: TGTGCCAGCAGCTTAGGAGGGGCCCAGAACACTGAAGCTTTCTTT. Its protein is CASSLGGAQNTEAFF.

The chain uses TRBV6-1 and TRBJ1-1; D is undetermined. Germline V CDR1 and CDR2: MNHNS, SASEGT. V was clipped by 7 bases and J by 5 bases, with 14 bases between them. The CDR3 runs to 13 residues. The CDR3 coding sequence is TGTGCCAGCACCCTGTACACGGGAACTGAAGCTTTCTTT. It translates to CASTLYTGTEAFF.

The gene calls are TRBV5-1 and TRBJ2-1; 12 positions agree with TRBD2. The CDR3 spans 15 residues. From germline, CDR1 is SGHRS and CDR2 YFSETQ. Trimming took 6 bases from V and 9 from J; bases not matched to a gene: 10. The CDR3 protein is CASTPTSGSRGEQFF. For the CDR3, the DNA is TGCGCCAGCACGCCGACTAGCGGGAGTCGGGGTGAGCAGTTCTTC.

V is TRBV5-4 and J is TRBJ2-7; a weak D match, TRBD2 (5 bases). The ends were cut back, 4 bases at V and 0 bases at J, with 8 bases in the middle. Germline V gene lookup returns CDR1 SGHNT and CDR2 YYREEE (reference sequence). This CDR3 region has 13 residues. The CDR3 bases are TGTGCCAGCAGCGGGAGAAGCTCCTACGAGCAGTACTTC. Translating it yields CASSGRSSYEQYF.

The chain combines TRBV7-6 with TRBJ2-2; D possibly corresponds to TRBD2 (7 bases). In germline, CDR1 is SGHVS, CDR2 FNYEAQ. V lost 6 bases to trimming and J lost 5 bases, with 19 bases between them. The length of the CDR3 is 16 residues. The CDR3 reads CASSGGRGSRTGELFF. The CDR3 DNA reads TGTGCCAGCAGTGGGGGGCGCGGGAGTCGAACCGGGGAGCTGTTTTTT. The variable domain in full, completed from reference TRBV7-6 and TRBJ2-2, reads GAGVSQSPRYKVTKRGQDVALRCDPISGHVSLYWYRQALGQGPEFLTYFNYEAQQDKSGLPNDRFSAERPEGSISTLTIQRTEQRDSAMYRCASSGGRGSRTGELFFGEGSRLTVL.

This clone occurred once. This sample includes further DNA sequences coding for the same CDR3. This sequence joins TRBV5-1 and TRBJ1-4, with 7 bases aligning to TRBD1. This CDR3 comprises 14 residues. Germline-derived CDR1 and CDR2 are SGHRS and YFSETQ. Trimming at V came to 5 bases and at J to 7 bases, leaving 8 bases not matched to a gene. The CDR3 spells CASSPGTEGEKLFF. CDR3 nucleotides: TGCGCCAGCAGTCCAGGGACAGAGGGTGAAAAACTGTTTTTT.

V and J are TRBV28 and TRBJ1-4; 9 bases align to TRBD1. J was trimmed by 6 bases and V by 3 bases; bases with no gene match: 2. Germline V lookup: CDR1 MDHEN, CDR2 SYDVKM. The CDR3 loop spans 14 amino acids. CDR3 sequence: CASSLRTGDEKLFF. CDR3 nucleotide sequence: TGTGCCAGCAGTTTGCGGACAGGGGATGAAAAACTGTTTTTT.

The V gene is TRBV7-6, the J gene TRBJ2-2; 10 nucleotides line up with TRBD2. Germline lookup yields CDR1 SGHVS and CDR2 FNYEAQ. V was clipped by 6 bases and J by 7 bases; unmatched bases: 8. This CDR3 is 15 amino acids long. The CDR3 DNA reads TGTGCCAGCAGGACCACTAGCGGGAAAGTCGGGGAGCTGTTTTTT. This sequence encodes CASRTTSGKVGELFF.

The gene calls are TRBV7-9 and TRBJ2-3; perhaps TRBD2 as D (6 bases). V was trimmed by 5 bases and J by 0 bases, leaving 12 bases between them. Germline V lookup: CDR1 SEHNR, CDR2 FQNEAQ (reference sequence). The CDR3 contains 15 residues. The CDR3 loop reads CASSKGGGSTDTQYF. The DNA of the CDR3 is TGTGCCAGCAGCAAGGGAGGCGGTAGCACAGATACGCAGTATTTT.